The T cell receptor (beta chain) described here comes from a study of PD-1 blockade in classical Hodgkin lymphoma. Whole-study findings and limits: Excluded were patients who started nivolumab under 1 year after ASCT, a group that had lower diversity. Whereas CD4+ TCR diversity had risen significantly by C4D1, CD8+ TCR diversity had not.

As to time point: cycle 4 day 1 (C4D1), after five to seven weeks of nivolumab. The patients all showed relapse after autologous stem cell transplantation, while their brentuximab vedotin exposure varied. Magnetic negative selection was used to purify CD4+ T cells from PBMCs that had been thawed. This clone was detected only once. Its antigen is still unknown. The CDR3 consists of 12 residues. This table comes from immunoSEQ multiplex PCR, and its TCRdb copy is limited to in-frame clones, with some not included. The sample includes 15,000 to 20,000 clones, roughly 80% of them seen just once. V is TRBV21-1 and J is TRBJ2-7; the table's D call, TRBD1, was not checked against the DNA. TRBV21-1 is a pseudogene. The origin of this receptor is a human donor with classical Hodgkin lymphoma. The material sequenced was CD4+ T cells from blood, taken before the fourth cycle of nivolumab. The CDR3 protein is CASRKVRLSYFF. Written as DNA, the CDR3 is TGTGCCAGCAGAAAGGTCAGGTTATCCTACTTCTTC.